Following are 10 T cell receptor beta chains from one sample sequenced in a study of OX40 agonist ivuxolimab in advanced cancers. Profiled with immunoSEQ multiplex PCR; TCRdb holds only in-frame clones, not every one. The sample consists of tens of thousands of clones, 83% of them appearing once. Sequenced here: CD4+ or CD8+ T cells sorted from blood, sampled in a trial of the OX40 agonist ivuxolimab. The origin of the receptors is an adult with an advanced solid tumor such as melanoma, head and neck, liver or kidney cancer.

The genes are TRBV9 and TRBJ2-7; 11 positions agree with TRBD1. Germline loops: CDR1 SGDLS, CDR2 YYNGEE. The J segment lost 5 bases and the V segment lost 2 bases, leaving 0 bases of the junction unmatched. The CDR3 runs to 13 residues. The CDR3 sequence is CASSVGQGDEQYF. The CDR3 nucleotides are TGTGCCAGCAGCGTGGGACAGGGGGACGAGCAGTACTTC. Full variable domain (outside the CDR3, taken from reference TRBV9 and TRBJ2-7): DSGVTQTPKHLITATGQRVTLRCSPRSGDLSVYWYQQSLDQGLQFLIQYYNGEERAKGNILERFSAQQFPDLHSELNLSSLELGDSALYFCASSVGQGDEQYFGPGTRLTVT.

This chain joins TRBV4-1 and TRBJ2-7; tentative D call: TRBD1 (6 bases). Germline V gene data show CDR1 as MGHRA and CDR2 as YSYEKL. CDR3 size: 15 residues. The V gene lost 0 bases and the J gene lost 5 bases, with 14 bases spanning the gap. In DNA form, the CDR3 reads TGCGCCAGCAGCCAAGATCTGGGACACCGAAACGAGCAGTACTTC. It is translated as CASSQDLGHRNEQYF.

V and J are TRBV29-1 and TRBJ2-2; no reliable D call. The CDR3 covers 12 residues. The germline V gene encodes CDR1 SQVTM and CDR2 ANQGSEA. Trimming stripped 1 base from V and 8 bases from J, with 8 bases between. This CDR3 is CSVEALSGELFF. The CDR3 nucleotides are TGCAGCGTTGAAGCTCTATCGGGGGAGCTGTTTTTT.

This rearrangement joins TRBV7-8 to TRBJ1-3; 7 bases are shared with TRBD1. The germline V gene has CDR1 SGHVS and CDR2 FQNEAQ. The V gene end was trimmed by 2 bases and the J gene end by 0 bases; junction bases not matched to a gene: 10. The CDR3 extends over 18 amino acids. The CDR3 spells CASSLLDRALDSGNTIYF. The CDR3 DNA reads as TGTGCCAGCAGCTTATTAGACAGGGCCCTCGACTCTGGAAACACCATATATTTT. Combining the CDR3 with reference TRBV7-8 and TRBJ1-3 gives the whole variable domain GAGVSQSPRYKVAKRGQDVALRCDPISGHVSLFWYQQALGQGPEFLTYFQNEAQLDKSGLPSDRFFAERPEGSVSTLKIQRTQQEDSAVYLCASSLLDRALDSGNTIYFGEGSWLTVV.

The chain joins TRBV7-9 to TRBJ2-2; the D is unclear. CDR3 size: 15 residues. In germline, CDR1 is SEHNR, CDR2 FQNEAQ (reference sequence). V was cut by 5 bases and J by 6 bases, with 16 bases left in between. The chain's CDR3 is CASSRPLGLAGELFF. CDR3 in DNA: TGTGCCAGCAGCCGCCCCCTAGGATTAGCCGGGGAGCTGTTTTTT. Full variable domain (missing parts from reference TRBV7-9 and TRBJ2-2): DTGVSQNPRHKITKRGQNVTFRCDPISEHNRLYWYRQTLGQGPEFLTYFQNEAQLEKSRLLSDRFSAERPKGSFSTLEIQRTEQGDSAMYLCASSRPLGLAGELFFGEGSRLTVL.

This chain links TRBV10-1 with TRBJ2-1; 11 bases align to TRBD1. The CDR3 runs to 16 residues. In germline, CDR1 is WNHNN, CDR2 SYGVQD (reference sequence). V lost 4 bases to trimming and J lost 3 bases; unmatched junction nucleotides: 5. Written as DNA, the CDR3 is TGCGCCAGCAGTGCCGGGACAGGGGGATTCTACAATGAGCAGTTCTTC. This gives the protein CASSAGTGGFYNEQFF.

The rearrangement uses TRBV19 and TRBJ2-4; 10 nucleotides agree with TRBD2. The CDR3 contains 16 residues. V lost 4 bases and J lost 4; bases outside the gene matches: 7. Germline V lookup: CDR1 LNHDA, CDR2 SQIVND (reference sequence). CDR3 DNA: TGTGCCAGTAGTACGATAGCGGGGGGCGTAAAAAACATTCAGTACTTC. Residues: CASSTIAGGVKNIQYF.

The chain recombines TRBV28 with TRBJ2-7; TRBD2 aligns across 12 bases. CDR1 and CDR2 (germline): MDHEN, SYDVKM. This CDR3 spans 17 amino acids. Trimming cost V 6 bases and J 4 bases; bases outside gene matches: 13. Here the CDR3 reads CASSRDWTSGDRYEQYF. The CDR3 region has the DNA TGTGCCAGCAGCCGGGATTGGACTAGCGGGGATCGATACGAGCAGTACTTC.

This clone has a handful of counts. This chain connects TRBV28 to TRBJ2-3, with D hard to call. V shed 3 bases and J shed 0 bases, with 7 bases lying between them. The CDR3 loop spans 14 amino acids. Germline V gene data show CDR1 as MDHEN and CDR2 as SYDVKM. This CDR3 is CASSLGPSTDTQYF. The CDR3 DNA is TGTGCCAGCAGTTTGGGCCCTAGCACAGATACGCAGTATTTT.

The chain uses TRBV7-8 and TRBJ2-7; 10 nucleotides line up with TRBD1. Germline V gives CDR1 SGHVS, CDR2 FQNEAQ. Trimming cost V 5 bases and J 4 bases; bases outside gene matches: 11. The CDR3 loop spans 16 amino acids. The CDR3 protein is CASSQSIGTGVYEQYF. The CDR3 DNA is TGTGCCAGCAGCCAAAGTATTGGGACAGGGGTGTACGAGCAGTACTTC.